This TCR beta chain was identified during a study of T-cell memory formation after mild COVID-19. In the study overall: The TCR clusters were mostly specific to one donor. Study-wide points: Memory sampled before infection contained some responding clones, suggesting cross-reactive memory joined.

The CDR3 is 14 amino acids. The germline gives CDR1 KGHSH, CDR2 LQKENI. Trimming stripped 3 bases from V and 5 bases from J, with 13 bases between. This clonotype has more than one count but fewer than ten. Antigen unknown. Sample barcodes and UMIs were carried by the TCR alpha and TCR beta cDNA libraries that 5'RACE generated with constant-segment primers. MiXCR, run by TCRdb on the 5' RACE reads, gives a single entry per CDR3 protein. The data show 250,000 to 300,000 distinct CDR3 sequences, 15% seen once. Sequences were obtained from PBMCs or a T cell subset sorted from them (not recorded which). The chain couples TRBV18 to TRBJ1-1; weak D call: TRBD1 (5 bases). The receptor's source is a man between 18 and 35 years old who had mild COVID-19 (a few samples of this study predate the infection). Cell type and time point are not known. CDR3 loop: CASSPSVWGTEAFF. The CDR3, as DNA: TGTGCCAGCTCACCTTCCGTTTGGGGGACTGAAGCTTTCTTT.